One sample yielded the 20 T cell receptor beta chains listed below, sequenced in a study of beta chain features in type 1 diabetes. The sequenced template was cDNA made from the entire isolated RNA. Profiling relied on immunoSEQ multiplex PCR, and the TCRdb table lists in-frame clones only, not all of them. The data contain 350,000 to 450,000 clones, approximately 15% of them singletons. The sample consisted of naive CD4+ T cells from blood. The receptors shown here come from a man aged 25-45 years in good health.

This clone was counted between two and nine times. V and J are TRBV29-1 and TRBJ1-5; D not resolved. There are 13 residues in the CDR3. Between the trimmed V and J ends, which lost 4 bases and 4 bases, there was a span of 11 bases. Germline V gives CDR1 SQVTM, CDR2 ANQGSEA. The CDR3 loop reads CSVVGATNQPQHF. CDR3 bases: TGCAGCGTTGTTGGCGCCACTAATCAGCCCCAGCATTTT.

This clone was seen a handful of times. This chain connects TRBV4-3 to TRBJ2-3, with TRBD1 as a possible D gene (5 bases). The germline V gene encodes CDR1 LGHNA and CDR2 YSLEER. The V gene lost 0 bases and the J gene lost 1 base, with 14 bases spanning the gap. The CDR3 covers 17 residues. Here the CDR3 reads CASSQDQGRVGTDTQYF. Written as DNA, the CDR3 is TGCGCCAGCAGCCAAGATCAAGGCAGGGTGGGCACAGATACGCAGTATTTT.

This clone came up many times. The chain is built from TRBV23-1 and TRBJ2-7; D gene unclear. TRBV23-1 is an open reading frame whose function is uncertain. CDR3 size: 11 residues. V lost 6 bases, J lost 0 bases, and 3 bases lay in between. In DNA form, the CDR3 reads TGCGCCAGCAGACCCTCCTACGAGCAGTACGTC. Its protein is CASRPSYEQYV.

This clone was found a few times. The V call is TRBV5-1, the J call TRBJ2-3; D gene uncertain. V was pared by 0 bases and J by 6 bases, with 8 bases between. From germline, CDR1 is SGHRS and CDR2 YFSETQ. This CDR3 comprises 13 residues. The CDR3 DNA reads TGCGCCAGCAGCTTGGAAGATCGGGATACGCAGTATTTT. It yields the protein CASSLEDRDTQYF.

As for this clone: This sample also contains other DNA sequences that code for the same CDR3. This CDR3 reads CASRYQETQYF. Written as DNA, the CDR3 is TGTGCCAGCAGATATCAGGAGACCCAGTACTTC. The V and J genes are TRBV2 and TRBJ2-5, with D unresolved. The germline V gene has CDR1 SNHLY and CDR2 FYNNEI. Deletions cut 6 bases from V and 5 bases from J, with 7 bases between. CDR3 size: 11 residues.

The V and J genes are TRBV7-2 and TRBJ2-3; 9 bases line up with TRBD2. The V and J ends lost 5 bases and 2 bases, in that order; junction bases with no gene match: 5. There are 15 residues in the CDR3. Per germline, CDR1 SGHTA and CDR2 FQGNSA. The CDR3 bases are TGTGCCAGCAGCCCTCGCGGGAGGGCCACAGATACGCAGTATTTT. This encodes CASSPRGRATDTQYF.

This clone appeared a few times. The V gene is TRBV5-4, the J gene TRBJ2-7; D gene unclear. CDR3 size: 13 residues. Trimming removed 4 bases from V and 3 bases from J, with 11 bases in between. The germline V gene encodes CDR1 SGHNT and CDR2 YYREEE (reference sequence). The CDR3 region is CASSQVGNYEQYV. CDR3 coding DNA: TGTGCCAGCAGCCAGGTCGGAAACTACGAGCAGTACGTC.

This clone was detected only a few times. The chain joins TRBV6-5 to TRBJ2-7; D ambiguous. This CDR3 is 12 amino acids long. The V gene's germline CDR1 is MNHEY and CDR2 SVGAGI. The V end was cut by 0 bases, the J end by 6 bases, with 6 bases between. CDR3 amino acids: CASSYSSSEQYF. DNA for the CDR3: TGTGCCAGCAGTTACTCCAGTTCCGAGCAGTACTTC.

The chain uses TRBV28 and TRBJ2-1, with D possibly being TRBD1 (6 bases). From germline, CDR1 is MDHEN and CDR2 SYDVKM. Trimming stripped 4 bases from V and 9 bases from J, with 16 bases between. CDR3 length: 14 amino acids. The CDR3 DNA reads TGTGCCAGCAGTTATCCAGACAGGACTGGTGAGCAGTTCTTC. As protein: CASSYPDRTGEQFF.

CDR3 sequence: CASKRDGPTDEKLFF. The CDR3 region has the DNA TGTGCCAGCAAAAGAGACGGGCCCACGGACGAAAAACTGTTTTTT. This chain connects TRBV2 to TRBJ1-4; D unresolved. The CDR3 has 15 amino acids. Between the trimmed V and J ends, which lost 7 bases and 8 bases, there was a span of 20 bases. Germline lookup yields CDR1 SNHLY and CDR2 FYNNEI.

Only a few counts were recorded for this clone. V gene TRBV5-4 combines with J gene TRBJ2-3; TRBD2 aligns across 9 bases. This CDR3 contains 15 residues. V lost 4 bases to trimming and J lost 1 base; unmatched junction nucleotides: 4. Looked up from germline, CDR1 is SGHNT and CDR2 is YYREEE (reference sequence). Written as DNA, the CDR3 is TGTGCCAGCAGCGCGGGGGGGCCTGGCACAGATACGCAGTATTTT. Translation gives CASSAGGPGTDTQYF.

This clone was seen more than once but under ten times. V gene TRBV27 combines with J gene TRBJ2-2; D remains ambiguous. V was trimmed by 1 base and J by 3 bases, leaving 9 bases between them. The CDR3 runs 15 residues. The germline V gene has CDR1 MNHEY and CDR2 SMNVEV (reference sequence). The CDR3 region is CASSLLSGDTGELFF. The CDR3 DNA is TGTGCCAGCAGTTTATTGTCAGGCGACACCGGGGAGCTGTTTTTT.

The V and J genes are TRBV5-1 and TRBJ1-2; 8 positions match TRBD1. V was clipped by 3 bases and J by 5 bases; unmatched bases: 18. Per germline, CDR1 SGHRS and CDR2 YFSETQ. This CDR3 region has 18 residues. CDR3 residues: CASSSERVDREKGYGYTF. The CDR3 DNA is TGCGCCAGCAGCTCGGAAAGAGTGGACAGGGAGAAGGGTTATGGCTACACCTTC.

This clone was seen only once. V is TRBV25-1 and J is TRBJ2-7; possible D gene TRBD1, 6 bases. Trimming cost V 5 bases and J 3 bases, with 8 bases left between them. The CDR3 sequence is 12 residues long. Germline lookup yields CDR1 MGHDK and CDR2 SYGVNS. The CDR3 loop reads CASSRTDYEQYF. The CDR3, as DNA: TGTGCCAGCAGTCGGACAGACTACGAGCAGTACTTC.

V is TRBV7-8 and J is TRBJ1-1, with D possibly matching TRBD1 (5 bases). The V gene lost 1 base and the J gene lost 0 bases, with 12 bases spanning the gap. The germline gives CDR1 SGHVS, CDR2 FQNEAQ. The CDR3 has 16 amino acids. The CDR3 nucleotides are TGTGCCAGCAGCTTAGTCTTGGGGGGAATGAACACTGAAGCTTTCTTT. This encodes CASSLVLGGMNTEAFF.

This clone was counted between two and nine times. This chain uses TRBV27 with TRBJ2-1; D is undetermined. The length of the CDR3 is 17 residues. With 7 bases removed from V and 0 bases from J, the gap between germline ends came to 19 bases. CDR1 MNHEY and CDR2 SMNVEV come from the germline V gene (reference sequence). The CDR3 nucleotides read TGTGCCAGCACCATTCGACGTACGGATAGCTCCTACAATGAGCAGTTCTTC. Its translation is CASTIRRTDSSYNEQFF.

This clone was counted only a few times. The chain has TRBV5-1 and TRBJ2-1; D call uncertain. The length of the CDR3 is 14 residues. The ends were cut back, 4 bases at V and 6 bases at J, with 14 bases in the middle. Germline V lookup: CDR1 SGHRS, CDR2 YFSETQ. DNA for the CDR3: TGCGCCAGCAGCCTGGACCCTAGAGGCAATGAGCAGTTCTTC. It is translated as CASSLDPRGNEQFF.

The gene calls are TRBV9 and TRBJ2-1; D perhaps matches TRBD1 (6 bases). Germline V gives CDR1 SGDLS, CDR2 YYNGEE. Trimming cost V 4 bases and J 4 bases, with 9 bases left between them. The CDR3 length is 13 residues. The CDR3 is CASSPTGYNEQFF. Here the CDR3 DNA reads TGTGCCAGCAGCCCCACAGGGTACAATGAGCAGTTCTTC.

This chain links TRBV15 with TRBJ1-6; 9 bases align to TRBD1. This CDR3 has 17 amino acids. V lost 1 base, J lost 5 bases, and 6 bases stayed unmatched. CDR1 is LNHNV and CDR2 is YYDKDF in the germline V gene (reference sequence). The CDR3 coding sequence is TGTGCCACCAGCAGAGCCAAACAGGGGGCCCATAATTCACCCCTCCACTTT. Protein sequence: CATSRAKQGAHNSPLHF.

The chain couples TRBV6-4 to TRBJ2-7; 8 bases are shared with TRBD1. Trimming removed 5 bases from V and 2 bases from J; junction bases left unmatched: 11. Germline V gene lookup returns CDR1 MRHNA and CDR2 SNTAGT. The CDR3 has 16 residues. The CDR3 DNA is TGTGCCAGCAGTTTGGTGGACAGGGAACCTCCCTACGAGCAGTACGTC. Translation: CASSLVDREPPYEQYV.